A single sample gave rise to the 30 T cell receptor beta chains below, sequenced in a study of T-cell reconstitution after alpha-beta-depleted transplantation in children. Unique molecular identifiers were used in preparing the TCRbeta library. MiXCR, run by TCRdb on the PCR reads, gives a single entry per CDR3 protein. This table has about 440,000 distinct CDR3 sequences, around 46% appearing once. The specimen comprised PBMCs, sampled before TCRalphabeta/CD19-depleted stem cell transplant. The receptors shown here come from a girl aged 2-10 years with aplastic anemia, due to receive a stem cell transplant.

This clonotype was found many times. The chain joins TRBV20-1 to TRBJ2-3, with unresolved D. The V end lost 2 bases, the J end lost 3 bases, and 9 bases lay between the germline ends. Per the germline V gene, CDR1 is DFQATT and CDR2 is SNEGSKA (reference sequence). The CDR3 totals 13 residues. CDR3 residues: CSARRSITDTQYF. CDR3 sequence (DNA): TGCAGTGCTAGAAGGAGTATTACAGATACGCAGTATTTT.

DNA of the CDR3: TGTGCCAGCAGTTTAGTACAATCTTATGAGCAGTTCTTC. This translates into CASSLVQSYEQFF. The chain carries TRBV12-3 or TRBV12-4 and TRBJ2-1, with D uncertain. Trimming pared 1 base from V and 8 bases from J, leaving 9 bases between. The CDR3 runs to 13 residues.

The CDR3 DNA is TGCAGTGGAGGACCCGCAGAGAGCCCGAAAAACATTCAGTACTTC. Translation: CSGGPAESPKNIQYF. V usage is TRBV20-1 and J usage is TRBJ2-4, with unresolved D. This CDR3 region has 15 residues. Looked up from germline, CDR1 is DFQATT and CDR2 is SNEGSKA (reference sequence). Trimming removed 7 bases from V and 4 bases from J, with 20 bases in between.

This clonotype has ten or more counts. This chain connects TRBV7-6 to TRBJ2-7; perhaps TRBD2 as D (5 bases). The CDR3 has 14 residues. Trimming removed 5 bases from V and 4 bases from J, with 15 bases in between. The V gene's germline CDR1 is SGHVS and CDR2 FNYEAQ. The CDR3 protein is CASSITATGYEQYF. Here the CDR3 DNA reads TGTGCCAGCAGCATAACGGCCACGGGGTACGAGCAGTACTTC.

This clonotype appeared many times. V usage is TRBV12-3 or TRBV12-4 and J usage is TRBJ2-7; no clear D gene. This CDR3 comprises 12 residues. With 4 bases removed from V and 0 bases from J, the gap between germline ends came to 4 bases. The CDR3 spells CASSSGSYEQYF. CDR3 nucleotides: TGTGCCAGCAGTTCTGGCTCCTACGAGCAGTACTTC.

The CDR3 DNA is TGCAGTGCTAGAGACTCACGATCCTACAATGAGCAGTTCTTC. It yields the protein CSARDSRSYNEQFF. The gene calls are TRBV20-1 and TRBJ2-1; the D is unclear. Looked up from germline, CDR1 is DFQATT and CDR2 is SNEGSKA (reference sequence). The V and J ends lost 0 bases and 1 base respectively, with 7 bases between them. There are 14 residues in the CDR3.

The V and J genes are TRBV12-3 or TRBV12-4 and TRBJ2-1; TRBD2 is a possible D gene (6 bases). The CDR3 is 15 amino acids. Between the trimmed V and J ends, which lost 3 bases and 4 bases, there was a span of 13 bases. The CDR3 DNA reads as TGTGCCAGCAGTTTCAATCTAGCGCAGTACAATGAGCAGTTCTTC. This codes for CASSFNLAQYNEQFF.

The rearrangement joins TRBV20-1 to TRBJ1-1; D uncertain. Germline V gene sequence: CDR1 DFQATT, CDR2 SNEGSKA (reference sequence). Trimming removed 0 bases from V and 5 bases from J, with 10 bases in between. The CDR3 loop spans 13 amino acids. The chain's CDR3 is CSARETTGTEAFF. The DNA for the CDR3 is TGCAGTGCTAGAGAGACCACCGGGACTGAAGCTTTCTTT.

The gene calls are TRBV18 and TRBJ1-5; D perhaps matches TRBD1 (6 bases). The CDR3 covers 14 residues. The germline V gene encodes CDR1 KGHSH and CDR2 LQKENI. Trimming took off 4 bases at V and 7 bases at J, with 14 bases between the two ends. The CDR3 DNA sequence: TGTGCCAGCTCACGGGGGGGGCCGGAGCAGCCCCAGCATTTT. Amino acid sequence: CASSRGGPEQPQHF. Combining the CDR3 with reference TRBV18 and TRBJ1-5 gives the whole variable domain NAGVMQNPRHLVRRRGQEARLRCSPMKGHSHVYWYRQLPEEGLKFMVYLQKENIIDESGMPKERFSAEFPKEGPSILRIQQVVRGDSAAYFCASSRGGPEQPQHFGDGTRLSIL.

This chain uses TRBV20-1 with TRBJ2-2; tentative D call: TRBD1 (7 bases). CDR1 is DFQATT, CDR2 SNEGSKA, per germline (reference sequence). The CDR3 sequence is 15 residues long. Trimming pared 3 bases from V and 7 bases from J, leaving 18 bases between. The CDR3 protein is CSASASGGYGGELFF. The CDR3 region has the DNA TGCAGTGCTAGCGCCTCAGGGGGGTATGGCGGGGAGCTGTTTTTT.

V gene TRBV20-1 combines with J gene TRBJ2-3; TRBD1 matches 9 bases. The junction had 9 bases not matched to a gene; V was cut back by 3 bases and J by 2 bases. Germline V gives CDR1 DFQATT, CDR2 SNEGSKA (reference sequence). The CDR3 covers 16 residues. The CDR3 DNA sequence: TGCAGTGCTAGGAGGGGGGACAGGGATTTCACAGATACGCAGTATTTT. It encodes CSARRGDRDFTDTQYF.

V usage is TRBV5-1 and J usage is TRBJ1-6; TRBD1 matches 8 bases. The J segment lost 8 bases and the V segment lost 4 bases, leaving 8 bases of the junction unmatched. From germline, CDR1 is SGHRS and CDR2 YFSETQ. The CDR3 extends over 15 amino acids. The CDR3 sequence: CASSPTLDRDSPLHF. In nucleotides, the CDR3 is TGCGCCAGCAGCCCGACATTGGACAGGGATTCACCCCTCCACTTT.

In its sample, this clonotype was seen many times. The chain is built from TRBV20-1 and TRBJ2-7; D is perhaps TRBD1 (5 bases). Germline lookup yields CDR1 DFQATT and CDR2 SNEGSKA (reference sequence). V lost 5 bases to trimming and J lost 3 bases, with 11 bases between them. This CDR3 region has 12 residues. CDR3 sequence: CSAPDRHYEQYF. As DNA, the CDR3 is TGCAGTGCTCCCGACAGACACTACGAGCAGTACTTC.

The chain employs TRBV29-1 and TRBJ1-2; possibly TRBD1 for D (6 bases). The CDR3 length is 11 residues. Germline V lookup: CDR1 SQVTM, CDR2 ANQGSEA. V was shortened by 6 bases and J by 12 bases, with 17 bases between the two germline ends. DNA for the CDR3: TGCAGCGTAGCAGGGGCTTCGAGGGACACCTTC. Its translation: CSVAGASRDTF. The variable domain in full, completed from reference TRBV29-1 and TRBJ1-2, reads SAVISQKPSRDICQRGTSLTIQCQVDSQVTMMFWYRQQPGQSLTLIATANQGSEATYESGFVIDKFPISRPNLTFSTLTVSNMSPEDSSIYLCSVAGASRDTFGSGTRLTVV.

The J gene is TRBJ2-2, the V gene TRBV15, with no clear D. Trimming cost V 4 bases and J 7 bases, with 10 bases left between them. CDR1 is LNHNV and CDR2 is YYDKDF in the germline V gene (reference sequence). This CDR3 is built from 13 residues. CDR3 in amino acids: CATSNQRFGELFF. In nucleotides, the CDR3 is TGTGCCACCAGCAACCAGAGGTTCGGGGAGCTGTTTTTT.

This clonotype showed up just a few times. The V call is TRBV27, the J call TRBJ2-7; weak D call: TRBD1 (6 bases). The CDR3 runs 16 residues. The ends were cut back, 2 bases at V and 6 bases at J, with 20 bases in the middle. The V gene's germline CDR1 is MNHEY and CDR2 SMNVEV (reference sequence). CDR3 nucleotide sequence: TGTGCCAGCAGTTTACAGGGGTACGGGATCTGGGGCGAGCAGTACTTC. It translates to CASSLQGYGIWGEQYF.

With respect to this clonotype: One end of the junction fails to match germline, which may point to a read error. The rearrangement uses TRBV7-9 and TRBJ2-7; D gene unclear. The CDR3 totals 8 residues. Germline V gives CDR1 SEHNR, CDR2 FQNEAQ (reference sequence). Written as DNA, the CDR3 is TGTGCCAGCGGCTGCCGCCCCTTC. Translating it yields CASGCRPF.

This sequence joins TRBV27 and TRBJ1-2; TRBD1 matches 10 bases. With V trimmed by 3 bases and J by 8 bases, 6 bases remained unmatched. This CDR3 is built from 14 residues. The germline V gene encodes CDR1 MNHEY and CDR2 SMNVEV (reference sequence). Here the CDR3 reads CASSFGQGVWGYTF. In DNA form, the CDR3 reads TGTGCCAGCAGTTTCGGACAGGGGGTATGGGGCTACACCTTC.

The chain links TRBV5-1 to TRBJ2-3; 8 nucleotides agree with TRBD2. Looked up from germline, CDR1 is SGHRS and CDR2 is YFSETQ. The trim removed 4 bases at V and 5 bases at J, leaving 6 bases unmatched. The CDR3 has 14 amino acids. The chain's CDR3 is CASSLSGKVDTQYF. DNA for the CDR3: TGCGCCAGCAGCCTTAGCGGGAAGGTAGATACGCAGTATTTT.

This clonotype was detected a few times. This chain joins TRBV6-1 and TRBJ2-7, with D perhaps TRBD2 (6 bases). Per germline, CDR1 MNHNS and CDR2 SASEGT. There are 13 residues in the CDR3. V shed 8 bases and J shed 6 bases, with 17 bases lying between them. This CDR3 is CASGGRRAGEQYF. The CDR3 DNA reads TGTGCCAGCGGGGGGAGAAGAGCTGGCGAGCAGTACTTC.

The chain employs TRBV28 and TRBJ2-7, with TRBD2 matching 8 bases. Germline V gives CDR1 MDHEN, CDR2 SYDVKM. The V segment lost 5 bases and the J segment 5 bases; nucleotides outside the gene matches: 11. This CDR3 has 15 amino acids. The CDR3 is CASSIPSSGSHEQYF. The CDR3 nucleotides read TGTGCCAGCAGTATCCCATCAAGCGGGAGCCACGAGCAGTACTTC.

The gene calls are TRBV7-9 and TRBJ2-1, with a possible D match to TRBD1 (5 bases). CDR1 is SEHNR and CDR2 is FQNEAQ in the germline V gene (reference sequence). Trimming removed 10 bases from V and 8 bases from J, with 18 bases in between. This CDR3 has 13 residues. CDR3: CAIPIRQGDEQFF. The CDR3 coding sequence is TGTGCCATCCCGATACGGCAAGGGGATGAGCAGTTCTTC.

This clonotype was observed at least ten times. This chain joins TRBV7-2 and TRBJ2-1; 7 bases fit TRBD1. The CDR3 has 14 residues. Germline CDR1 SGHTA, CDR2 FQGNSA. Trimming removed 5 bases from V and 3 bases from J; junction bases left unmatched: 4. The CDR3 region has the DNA TGTGCCAGCAGCCTCGGACAGGTCTACAATGAGCAGTTCTTC. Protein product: CASSLGQVYNEQFF.

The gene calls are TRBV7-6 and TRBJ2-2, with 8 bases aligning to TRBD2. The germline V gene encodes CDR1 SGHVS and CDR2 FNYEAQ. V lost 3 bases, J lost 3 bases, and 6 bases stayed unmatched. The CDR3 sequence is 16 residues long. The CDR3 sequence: CASSLLRRGDTGELFF. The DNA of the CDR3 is TGTGCCAGCAGCTTGTTGAGGCGGGGGGACACCGGGGAGCTGTTTTTT.

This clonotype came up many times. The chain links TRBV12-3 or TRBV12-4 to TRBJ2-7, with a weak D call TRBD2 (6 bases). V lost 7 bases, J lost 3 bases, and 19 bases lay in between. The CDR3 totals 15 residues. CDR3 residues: CASTRTGQGGYEQYF. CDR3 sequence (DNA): TGTGCCAGCACCCGAACGGGGCAGGGAGGCTACGAGCAGTACTTC.

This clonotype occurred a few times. The CDR3 loop reads CASSGLATDTQYF. As DNA, the CDR3 is TGTGCCAGCTCGGGACTAGCCACAGATACGCAGTATTTT. The V and J genes are TRBV18 and TRBJ2-3, with 9 bases identical to TRBD2. The CDR3 has 13 amino acids. Losses at the gene ends were 6 bases for V and 2 bases for J; bases not matched to a gene: 0. Looked up from germline, CDR1 is KGHSH and CDR2 is LQKENI.

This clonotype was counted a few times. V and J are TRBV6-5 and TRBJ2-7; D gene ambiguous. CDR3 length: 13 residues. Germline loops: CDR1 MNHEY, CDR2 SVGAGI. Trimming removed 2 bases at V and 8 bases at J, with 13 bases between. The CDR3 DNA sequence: TGTGCCAGCAGTTACCCCCAGTCGAGGCAGCAGTACTTC. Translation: CASSYPQSRQQYF.

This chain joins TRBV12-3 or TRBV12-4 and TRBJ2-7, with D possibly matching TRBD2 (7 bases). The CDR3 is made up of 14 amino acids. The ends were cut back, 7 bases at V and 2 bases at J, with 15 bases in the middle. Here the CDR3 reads CASTTGGPTYEQYF. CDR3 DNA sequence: TGTGCCAGCACCACGGGGGGCCCAACCTACGAGCAGTACTTC.

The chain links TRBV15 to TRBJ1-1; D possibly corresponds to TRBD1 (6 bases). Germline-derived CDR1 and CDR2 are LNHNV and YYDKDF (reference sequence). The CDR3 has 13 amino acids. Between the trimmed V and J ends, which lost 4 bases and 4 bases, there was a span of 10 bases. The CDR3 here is CATSTEGGTEAFF. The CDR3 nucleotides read TGTGCCACCAGCACTGAAGGGGGCACTGAAGCTTTCTTT.

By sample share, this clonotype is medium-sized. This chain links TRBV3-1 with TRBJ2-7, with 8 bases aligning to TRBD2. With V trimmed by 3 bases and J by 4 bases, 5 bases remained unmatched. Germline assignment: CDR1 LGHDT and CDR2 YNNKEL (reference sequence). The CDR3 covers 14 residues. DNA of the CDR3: TGTGCCAGCAGCCAGAGCGGGAGTACGTACGAGCAGTACTTC. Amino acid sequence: CASSQSGSTYEQYF.